Sequencing of this T cell receptor (beta chain) was carried out in a study of patients and donors after allogeneic stem cell transplantation. TCRdb reprocessed the RT-PCR reads with MiXCR, giving one entry per CDR3 protein. This table holds tens of thousands of distinct CDR3 sequences, more than 8% found once. This clonotype was seen at least ten times. CDR3 length: 15 amino acids. The V gene end was trimmed by 3 bases and the J gene end by 5 bases; junction bases not matched to a gene: 5. Germline loops: CDR1 KGHDR, CDR2 SFDVKD. J is TRBJ2-7 and V is TRBV24-1, with TRBD1 matching 11 bases. Material: blood, either unsorted or a sorted T cell fraction (not recorded which). This sequence originates from a human donor who was either an allogeneic HSCT recipient or a stem cell or donor lymphocyte infusion donor (not recorded which). It is not recorded whose cells these are; they may come from a transplant donor. This CDR3 reads CATSDPGQGDHEQYF. CDR3 nucleotide sequence: TGTGCCACCAGTGATCCGGGACAGGGGGACCACGAGCAGTACTTC.